Sequencing of this T cell receptor beta chain was carried out in a study of blood T cell repertoires in COVID-19. The overall study: Some COVID-19 samples were acute and others convalescent; all came from the United States, Italy and Spain. The cDNA or gDNA used as material had been derived from T cells, B-cell-depleted T cells, or PBMCs.

In the study's own analysis: Estimated nucleated cell counts came from reference gene primer amplification. Profiling relied on immunoSEQ multiplex PCR, and the TCRdb table lists in-frame clones only, not all of them. That table is the source of V, J and clone size, and D and trimming were worked out from the DNA. This table has approximately 130,000 clones, 86% appearing once. The CDR3 has 14 amino acids. Trimming took 3 bases from V and 3 from J, leaving 14 bases between them. The germline V gene encodes CDR1 SQVTM and CDR2 ANQGSEA. Sequenced input: peripheral blood. The TCR was taken from a woman aged 45-60 years who had recovered from COVID-19. J is TRBJ2-5 and V is TRBV29-1, with a weak D call TRBD2 (5 bases). The CDR3: CSVEDRGGEETQYF. In DNA form, the CDR3 reads TGCAGCGTTGAGGACCGGGGTGGGGAAGAGACCCAGTACTTC. Together with reference TRBV29-1 and TRBJ2-5, the CDR3 gives the full variable domain: SAVISQKPSRDICQRGTSLTIQCQVDSQVTMMFWYRQQPGQSLTLIATANQGSEATYESGFVIDKFPISRPNLTFSTLTVSNMSPEDSSIYLCSVEDRGGEETQYFGPGTRLLVL.